This note documents a single TCR beta chain sequence. Its antigen is undetermined. The sample originates from a study of cytomegalovirus exposure and HLA in healthy donors. Donors consisted of healthy bone marrow donors. Vbeta (60) and Jbeta (13) primers were used in the PCR. Only in-frame clones appear in the TCRdb table, and some are missing; sequencing was by immunoSEQ multiplex PCR. This sample yields 150,000 to 200,000 clones, of which about four fifths are seen a single time; 0.5% belongs to the top ten. V lost 3 bases, J lost 0 bases, and 24 bases lay in between. Germline CDR1 is PRHDT and CDR2 is FYEKMQ (reference sequence). The CDR3 is made up of 20 amino acids. Notes on the study in general: Later analysis identified a missense DCLRE1C variant that was linked to TCR beta V- and J-gene trimming.

The specimen was PBMCs. The chain carries TRBV13 and TRBJ1-5; no firm D call. The origin of this receptor is a woman aged 45-65 years in good health and CMV-seronegative. The CDR3: CASSLDLQITQKSSNQPQHF. DNA of the CDR3: TGTGCCAGCAGCTTGGACTTACAAATAACGCAGAAATCTAGCAATCAGCCCCAGCATTTT. The variable domain in full, with the rest retrieved from reference TRBV13 and TRBJ1-5, is AAGVIQSPRHLIKEKRETATLKCYPIPRHDTVYWYQQGPGQDPQFLISFYEKMQSDKGSIPDRFSAQQFSDYHSELNMSSLELGDSALYFCASSLDLQITQKSSNQPQHFGDGTRLSIL.